This record looks at one T cell receptor beta chain sequence and its context. This entry comes from a study of T cell changes during pregnancy in multiple sclerosis. Germline trimming cut 4 bases from V and 2 bases from J; bases unmatched to any gene: 7. Germline lookup yields CDR1 MNHEY and CDR2 SVGAGI. The CDR3 runs to 16 residues. TCRdb keeps only in-frame clones here, not all; method: immunoSEQ multiplex PCR. The sample lists more than 9,500 clones, 84% occurring once. This sample comprised CD8+ T cells from peripheral blood mononuclear cells, obtained after pregnancy. This clonotype was sampled from a female donor in good health, enrolled as a control in a pregnancy study. The gene calls are TRBV6-5 and TRBJ2-3, with TRBD2 identical over 9 bases. The CDR3 DNA reads as TGTGCCAGCAGTTTTTCCGCGGGGGGGAACACAGATACGCAGTATTTT. This gives the protein CASSFSAGGNTDTQYF.